This T cell receptor beta chain was identified in a study of neurological immune-mediated disorders. 5'RACE employing 10-nucleotide random UMIs yielded the cDNA. Every sequencing run produced over 200 million TCR-beta sequences, and the sequences from any one run covered 15-18 subjects. Using its own MiXCR run on the 5' RACE reads, TCRdb lists one record per CDR3 protein. The table includes approximately 48,000 distinct CDR3 sequences, approximately 17% detected once. This clonotype has a handful of counts. Germline loops: CDR1 SGHTA, CDR2 FQGNSA. This CDR3 has 16 amino acids. V shed 3 bases and J shed 5 bases, with 17 bases lying between them.

The receptor was derived from a man aged 60-69 years in good health. Sequenced material: PBMCs. This chain links TRBV7-2 with TRBJ2-4; D possibly corresponds to TRBD2 (6 bases). For the CDR3, the DNA is TGTGCCAGCAGCTTCTCGGTAGCGGCGACCCAAAACATTCAGTACTTC. Its protein is CASSFSVAATQNIQYF.